This T cell receptor (beta chain) was obtained from a study of cytomegalovirus exposure and HLA in healthy donors. Background on the study: In an early release, HLA-typed donors contributed approximately 80 million unique TCR sequences.

Findings of the study overall: Per a prior analysis, the majority of TCR beta V segments were productive roughly 87% or roughly 30% of the time. Roughly even sequencing depth across donors was the assumption behind the presence/absence analyses. Rare sequences made up most TCRs, while some public TCRs were found in many donors.

Vbeta (60) and Jbeta (13) primers were used in the PCR. Only in-frame clones appear in the TCRdb table, and some are missing; sequencing was by immunoSEQ multiplex PCR. The profile covers some 200,000 clones, with 70% to 85% appearing a single time and approximately 0.092% taken by the ten largest. Worth noting for this clone: What it binds is unknown.

Germline CDR1 is MNHNS and CDR2 is SASEGT. The length of the CDR3 is 12 residues. Trimming pared 8 bases from V and 0 bases from J, leaving 7 bases between. The specimen was PBMCs. This chain connects TRBV6-1 to TRBJ1-1, with no clear D. The sequence derives from a boy aged 2 to 10 in good health and CMV-seronegative. The CDR3 protein is CASAVLNTEAFF. CDR3 coding DNA: TGTGCCAGCGCAGTCTTGAACACTGAAGCTTTCTTT.